The rows below give T cell receptor beta chains drawn from one sample of a study of blood T cell repertoires in COVID-19. The data were produced by immunoSEQ multiplex PCR, yet TCRdb's version contains in-frame clones alone and is incomplete. The sample includes about 330,000 clones, approximately 85% seen only once; the top ten take just over 7%. The sample taken for sequencing was peripheral blood. These receptors originate from a human donor in a cohort sampled during active COVID-19. Both conserved end residues are part of each CDR3. Fields, in order: J gene, clone size, D gene, V gene, CDR3 DNA, CDR3 protein. A D gene is named only where the DNA matches it firmly. Size tells how often a clone was seen (once, few, many) or the class of an expanded clone, and some rows leave it out.

j_call: TRBJ2-7
clone_size: once
d_call: TRBD2
v_call: TRBV6-6
cdr3_nt: TGTGCCAGCAGTTACTCGCCCAGCGGGGGTTACGAGCAGTACTTC
cdr3_aa: CASSYSPSGGYEQYF

j_call: TRBJ1-1
clone_size: .
d_call: TRBD1
v_call: TRBV4-1
cdr3_nt: TGCGCCAGCAGCCCCACAGGGGGCGAGCGGAACACTGAAGCTTTCTTT
cdr3_aa: CASSPTGGERNTEAFF

j_call: TRBJ1-1
clone_size: .
d_call: .
v_call: TRBV6-6
cdr3_nt: TGTGCCAGCAGTTACTCGTACGGGAACACTGAAGCTTTCTTT
cdr3_aa: CASSYSYGNTEAFF

j_call: TRBJ1-2
clone_size: .
d_call: TRBD1
v_call: TRBV24-1
cdr3_nt: TGTGCCACCAGTGATTCCACGGACAGGGTTGGAGGCTACACCTTC
cdr3_aa: CATSDSTDRVGGYTF

j_call: TRBJ2-3
clone_size: .
d_call: .
v_call: TRBV18
cdr3_nt: TGTGCCAGCTCAGGCTTCAGGGGTGGAGAGACAGATACGCAGTATTTT
cdr3_aa: CASSGFRGGETDTQYF

j_call: TRBJ2-2
clone_size: once
d_call: .
v_call: TRBV7-2
cdr3_nt: TGTGCCAGCAGCTTAGCGCATACAGGGTTCGACACCGGGGAGCTGTTTTTT
cdr3_aa: CASSLAHTGFDTGELFF

j_call: TRBJ2-7
clone_size: once
d_call: TRBD2
v_call: TRBV6-2/TRBV6-3
cdr3_nt: TGTGCCAGCAGTCGGTGGACTAGCGGGGCCTACGAGCAGTACTTC
cdr3_aa: CASSRWTSGAYEQYF

j_call: TRBJ1-4
clone_size: .
d_call: .
v_call: TRBV24-1
cdr3_nt: TGTGCCGTCGGCAGGGGAACTAATGAAAAACTGTTTTTT
cdr3_aa: CAVGRGTNEKLFF

j_call: TRBJ2-7
clone_size: .
d_call: .
v_call: TRBV4-1
cdr3_nt: TGCGCCAGCAGCCCAAGGGAAGGGGGCTACGAGCAGTACTTC
cdr3_aa: CASSPREGGYEQYF

j_call: TRBJ1-2
clone_size: .
d_call: TRBD1
v_call: TRBV4-1
cdr3_nt: TGCGCCAGCAGCCAGACAGGGGGCGTTGGCGGCTACACCTTC
cdr3_aa: CASSQTGGVGGYTF

j_call: TRBJ1-2
clone_size: .
d_call: TRBD1
v_call: TRBV25-1
cdr3_nt: TGTGCCAGTAGCACAGGGGACTATGGCTACACCTTC
cdr3_aa: CASSTGDYGYTF

j_call: TRBJ1-2
clone_size: .
d_call: .
v_call: TRBV5-3
cdr3_nt: TGTGCCAGAAGCTCTAACTCGTCTGGCTACACCTTC
cdr3_aa: CARSSNSSGYTF

j_call: TRBJ1-1
clone_size: .
d_call: TRBD1
v_call: TRBV6-5
cdr3_nt: TGTGCCAGCAGATGGACAGGGAAGGGCACTGAAGCTTTCTTT
cdr3_aa: CASRWTGKGTEAFF

j_call: TRBJ2-3
clone_size: .
d_call: .
v_call: TRBV27
cdr3_nt: TGTGCCAGCAGTGATACTAGCGATACGCAGTATTTT
cdr3_aa: CASSDTSDTQYF

j_call: TRBJ2-7
clone_size: .
d_call: .
v_call: TRBV12-3/TRBV12-4
cdr3_nt: TGTGCCAGCAGACCAGGGTTACATCACGAGCAGTACTTC
cdr3_aa: CASRPGLHHEQYF

j_call: TRBJ1-2
clone_size: once
d_call: TRBD1
v_call: TRBV7-9
cdr3_nt: TGTGCCAGCAGCGGCCGGGACAGGGGTCGTAACTATGGCTACACCTTC
cdr3_aa: CASSGRDRGRNYGYTF

j_call: TRBJ1-2
clone_size: .
d_call: .
v_call: TRBV2
cdr3_nt: TGTGCCAGCAGTCCTGACATCTTTGGCTACACCTTC
cdr3_aa: CASSPDIFGYTF

j_call: TRBJ2-5
clone_size: .
d_call: TRBD2
v_call: TRBV7-6
cdr3_nt: TGTGCCAGCAGCCCTCTCCAAGCGGGGGTGGCACAGACCCAGTACTTC
cdr3_aa: CASSPLQAGVAQTQYF

j_call: TRBJ2-1
clone_size: .
d_call: .
v_call: TRBV3-1/TRBV3-2
cdr3_nt: TGTGCCAGCAGCCCGAGGACAAACCCGAGCTCCTACAATGAGCAGTTCTTC
cdr3_aa: CASSPRTNPSSYNEQFF

j_call: TRBJ1-3
clone_size: .
d_call: .
v_call: TRBV2
cdr3_nt: TGTGCCAGCAGATCCTCCGGGATAAACTCTGGAAACACCATATATTTT
cdr3_aa: CASRSSGINSGNTIYF

j_call: TRBJ2-1
clone_size: .
d_call: .
v_call: TRBV6-4
cdr3_nt: TGTGCCAGCAGTGGTTCAGAATCCTACAATGAGCAGTTCTTC
cdr3_aa: CASSGSESYNEQFF

j_call: TRBJ2-3
clone_size: .
d_call: TRBD2
v_call: TRBV24-1
cdr3_nt: TGTGCCACCAGTGACTGGACTAGCGGGGGGCCAGATACGCAGTATTTT
cdr3_aa: CATSDWTSGGPDTQYF

j_call: TRBJ2-4
clone_size: .
d_call: .
v_call: TRBV2
cdr3_nt: TGTGCCAGCAGTTTACAGGGGGGGAACATTCAGTACTTC
cdr3_aa: CASSLQGGNIQYF

j_call: TRBJ2-7
clone_size: .
d_call: .
v_call: TRBV25-1
cdr3_nt: TGTGCCAGCAGCACAAACGAGGTCCCCAGACAGCAGTACTTC
cdr3_aa: CASSTNEVPRQQYF

j_call: TRBJ1-5
clone_size: once
d_call: .
v_call: TRBV15
cdr3_nt: TGTGCCACCAGCCCCCCCCAGGGGCTTGGGGATCAGCCCCAGCATTTT
cdr3_aa: CATSPPQGLGDQPQHF

j_call: TRBJ1-1
clone_size: once
d_call: .
v_call: TRBV11-2
cdr3_nt: TGTGCCAGCAGCTTACCAGGCCCACATGAAGCTTTCTTT
cdr3_aa: CASSLPGPHEAFF

j_call: TRBJ2-3
clone_size: .
d_call: .
v_call: TRBV24-1
cdr3_nt: TGTGCCACCAGTGATTTGGTTCGGGGGTCCCTGCCCCCTGACACAGATACGCAGTATTTT
cdr3_aa: CATSDLVRGSLPPDTDTQYF

j_call: TRBJ2-3
clone_size: .
d_call: TRBD1
v_call: TRBV19
cdr3_nt: TGTGCCACCGGGATGACAGGGGGCACAGATACGCAGTATTTT
cdr3_aa: CATGMTGGTDTQYF

j_call: TRBJ2-2
clone_size: .
d_call: .
v_call: TRBV18
cdr3_nt: TGTGCCAGCTCACCAAGGACAGACACCGGGGAGCTGTTTTTT
cdr3_aa: CASSPRTDTGELFF

j_call: TRBJ1-5
clone_size: .
d_call: TRBD1
v_call: TRBV4-2
cdr3_nt: TGTGCCAGCAGCCTCGGGACAGCTGGTCCGCAGCCCCAGCATTTT
cdr3_aa: CASSLGTAGPQPQHF

j_call: TRBJ2-3
clone_size: .
d_call: .
v_call: TRBV11-2
cdr3_nt: TGTGCCAGCAGCTTAGAGTTTGGCGGGGGCACAGATACGCAGTATTTT
cdr3_aa: CASSLEFGGGTDTQYF

j_call: TRBJ1-3
clone_size: once
d_call: .
v_call: TRBV5-6
cdr3_nt: TGTGCCAGCAGCTCCAGGGGAAAGTCCAGTGGAAACACCATATATTTT
cdr3_aa: CASSSRGKSSGNTIYF

j_call: TRBJ1-2
clone_size: .
d_call: .
v_call: TRBV30
cdr3_nt: TGTGCCTGGAGCGCCCCTACAAGGAGCCTTCGTGGCTACACCTTC
cdr3_aa: CAWSAPTRSLRGYTF

j_call: TRBJ1-5
clone_size: .
d_call: TRBD1
v_call: TRBV12-5
cdr3_nt: TGTGCTAGTGGTCCCGGGACAGCTGACAATCAGCCCCAGCATTTT
cdr3_aa: CASGPGTADNQPQHF

j_call: TRBJ1-5
clone_size: .
d_call: .
v_call: TRBV21-1
cdr3_nt: TGTGCCAGCAGCAAAGCGGGACAGCCTGACAATCAGCCCCAGCATTTT
cdr3_aa: CASSKAGQPDNQPQHF

j_call: TRBJ2-3
clone_size: .
d_call: .
v_call: TRBV9
cdr3_nt: TGTGCCAGCAGCGTTGAAGGCGGGACTAGCACAGATACGCAGTATTTT
cdr3_aa: CASSVEGGTSTDTQYF

j_call: TRBJ2-1
clone_size: .
d_call: .
v_call: TRBV18
cdr3_nt: TGTGCCAGCCTCCTCGGGGGTAACAATGAGCAGTTCTTC
cdr3_aa: CASLLGGNNEQFF

j_call: TRBJ1-2
clone_size: once
d_call: .
v_call: TRBV24-1
cdr3_nt: TGTGCCACCAGTGATGGTCAGGGGATGGTTGGCTACACCTTC
cdr3_aa: CATSDGQGMVGYTF

j_call: TRBJ2-2
clone_size: .
d_call: .
v_call: TRBV19
cdr3_nt: TGTGCCAGTACCTACCTCGGACAGACGAACACCGGGGAGCTGTTTTTT
cdr3_aa: CASTYLGQTNTGELFF

j_call: TRBJ1-4
clone_size: .
d_call: .
v_call: TRBV5-6
cdr3_nt: TGTGCCAGCAGCTTTGGTCTCCGGGGAGTGAATGAAAAACTGTTTTTT
cdr3_aa: CASSFGLRGVNEKLFF

j_call: TRBJ2-1
clone_size: .
d_call: TRBD2
v_call: TRBV14
cdr3_nt: TGTGCCAGCAGCCCGACTAGCGGGGGAGCTAGGAATGAGCAGTTCTTC
cdr3_aa: CASSPTSGGARNEQFF